This T cell receptor beta chain was identified in a study of blood T cell repertoires in COVID-19. At the level of the study: There were acute and convalescent COVID-19 samples, and they came from the United States, Italy and Spain. Sources were T cells, B-cell-depleted T cells, or PBMCs; the material itself was cDNA or gDNA.

Clones were sequenced by immunoSEQ multiplex PCR, and TCRdb holds only the in-frame ones, with some missing. The sample shows more than 90,000 clones, approximately 77% of them seen only once. This TCR was sampled from an elderly woman with acute or convalescent COVID-19. Sequencing was performed on peripheral blood.

CDR3 loop: CASRQGQGEKLFF. The CDR3 DNA reads TGTGCCAGCCGACAGGGCCAGGGGGAAAAACTGTTTTTT. The chain has TRBV18 and TRBJ1-4; 7 bases match TRBD1. This CDR3 has 13 amino acids. The ends lost 8 bases at V and 8 bases at J; junction bases unmatched: 8. Per the germline V gene, CDR1 is KGHSH and CDR2 is LQKENI.